This T cell receptor (beta chain) was observed in a study of T cells in Graves' hyperthyroidism and ophthalmopathy. This clonotype was observed a single time. Newly diagnosed hyperthyroidism patients aged 18 to 65 years had disease lasting under 2 months. Source material for PBMCs was around 10 ml fresh peripheral blood. The length of the CDR3 is 16 residues. Trimming cost V 6 bases and J 5 bases; bases outside gene matches: 15. From RNA transcripts, TCR beta CDR3 regions were amplified. The study used the HTBI primer set for a first-round RT-PCR of the TCR CDR3. TCRdb processed the multiplex PCR reads anew with MiXCR; each CDR3 protein has one entry. Among around 700,000 distinct CDR3 sequences, about 19% were seen once, and the ten largest hold over 15%.

The chain couples TRBV12-3 or TRBV12-4 to TRBJ1-2; 7 bases align to TRBD1. The origin of this receptor is a woman aged 45-65 years with Graves' hyperthyroidism that later progressed to Graves' ophthalmopathy. Source material: blood. CDR3 in DNA: TGTGCCAGCAGCTTTAGGGGGCGCTCCGGGACATATGGCTACACCTTC. Translation gives CASSFRGRSGTYGYTF.